This TCR beta chain was found in a study of blood T cells in healthy people across ages. Across the study: Per two T cells, about one barcoded beta molecule was captured through template switching. Study-wide results and limits: The authors considered diversity estimates from one million T cells to be underestimates.

A second PCR, run for 7 to 11 cycles, used a sample-barcoded 5' primer plus a J-beta primer mix. TCRdb ran MiXCR on the 5' RACE reads and lists one entry per CDR3 protein. The table shows more than 800,000 distinct CDR3 sequences, with 45% occurring only once. Each of the donors had roughly 9.1 milliliters of peripheral blood drawn into EDTA-treated Vacutainer tubes. As for this clonotype: Its antigen remains unidentified.

The source material was blood. The TCR was taken from an older woman in good health.

CDR3 in amino acids: CASSDGQGAMETQETQYF. The CDR3 nucleotides read TGTGCCAGCAGTGACGGACAGGGGGCCATGGAAACCCAAGAGACCCAGTACTTC. The gene calls are TRBV25-1 and TRBJ2-4, with 11 bases lining up with TRBD1. Gene TRBJ2-5 matches the end of the DNA better, so the J call may be wrong. This CDR3 is built from 18 residues. Germline V gene data show CDR1 as MGHDK and CDR2 as SYGVNS.